This T cell receptor (beta chain) was retrieved from a study of CD8 T cells in Susac syndrome. Study-level information: The sequenced Susac syndrome patients comprised six with active disease and about 8 in remission. Patients with Susac syndrome were therapy-naive, on corticosteroids, or on intravenous immunoglobulin alone at blood draw.

Comment on this clonotype: Its antigen is as yet unknown.

The study's findings and limits: Expansion of Susac CD8+ clones peaked in TEMRA cells and in active patients.

RNA totalling roughly 0.5 to 1 ug underwent reverse transcription with random hexamers. Amplification of TCR beta CDR3 by immunoSEQ multiplex PCR spanned 54 Vbeta and 13 Jbeta. Each CDR3 protein gets one entry after TCRdb re-called the immunoSEQ multiplex PCR reads with MiXCR. The table lists roughly 80,000 distinct CDR3 sequences, approximately 93% of them singletons. The germline CDR1 and CDR2 sequences are SSHAT and FNYEAQ (reference sequence). CDR3 length: 13 residues. V lost 4 bases and J lost 3; bases outside the gene matches: 1. Sequenced input: CD8+ T cells from PBMCs. V gene TRBV7-7 combines with J gene TRBJ2-7, with 9 bases aligning to TRBD1. The receptor's source is a human donor with Susac syndrome. CDR3 protein: CASSWGQGYEQYF. CDR3 nucleotides: TGTGCCAGCAGCTGGGGACAGGGCTACGAGCAGTACTTC.